This T cell receptor (beta chain) was sequenced during a study of T cells in Graves' hyperthyroidism and ophthalmopathy. Using RNA transcripts as the source, TCR beta CDR3 regions were amplified. First-round RT-PCR with HTBI primers amplified the TCR CDR3 region. TCRdb ran MiXCR on the multiplex PCR reads and lists one entry per CDR3 protein. The sample carries hundreds of thousands of distinct CDR3 sequences, 45% recorded once. This clonotype was counted a few times. Germline CDR1 is SGHVS and CDR2 is FQNEAQ. CDR3 length equals 13 residues. The trim removed 3 bases at V and 9 bases at J, leaving 7 bases unmatched. Not enrolled were patients with uncontrolled infection, other autoimmune disease, pregnancy or lactation.

This chain joins TRBV7-8 and TRBJ1-1; 7 nucleotides match TRBD1. The TCR originated in an adult man with Graves' disease, either hyperthyroidism or ophthalmopathy (not recorded which). Sequenced material: peripheral blood or thyroid tissue (not recorded which). CDR3 in amino acids: CASSLRGQGKAFF. The CDR3 DNA sequence: TGTGCCAGCAGCTTGAGGGGGCAGGGGAAAGCTTTCTTT.